The 20 T cell receptor beta chains given below trace back to one sample, sequenced in a study of shared clonotypes between healthy human individuals. Generated by immunoSEQ multiplex PCR, the TCRdb table keeps only in-frame clones and is missing some. The table records around 1 million clones, approximately 76% of them present only once. The sequenced sample was memory CD4+ T cells sorted from blood. Described subset: CD45RA-negative fraction. These receptors were collected from a man younger than 30 in good health.

This chain uses TRBV28 with TRBJ1-2; D might be TRBD1 (5 bases). V was shortened by 5 bases and J by 1 base, with 14 bases between the two germline ends. There are 15 residues in the CDR3. Per the germline V gene, CDR1 is MDHEN and CDR2 is SYDVKM. The chain's CDR3 is CASSLSRQNNYGYTF. The CDR3 bases are TGTGCCAGCAGTCTCTCCCGACAGAATAACTATGGCTACACCTTC.

The chain couples TRBV27 to TRBJ1-2; D is unresolved. CDR1 is MNHEY, CDR2 SMNVEV, per germline (reference sequence). The CDR3 extends over 13 amino acids. Trimming shortened V by 5 bases and J by 0 bases, and 7 bases separated the two germline ends. DNA for the CDR3: TGTGCCAGCAGTCCTCAGGCTAACTATGGCTACACCTTC. This translates into CASSPQANYGYTF.

This clone has only one observation. A clone one base away is much larger, so this may be a read error. This chain links TRBV7-2 with TRBJ1-1; D is unclear. Germline values: CDR1 SGHTA, CDR2 FQGNSA. V lost 2 bases and J lost 1, with 5 bases in between. The CDR3 covers 13 residues. CDR3 in DNA: TGTGCCAGCAGCTTAATAGGGAACACTGAAGCTTTCTTT. As protein: CASSLIGNTEAFF.

The chain uses TRBV9 and TRBJ2-5, with D perhaps being TRBD1 or TRBD2 (8 bases each). The CDR3 covers 16 residues. V was cut by 4 bases and J by 0 bases, with 16 bases left in between. CDR1 and CDR2 (germline): SGDLS, YYNGEE. CDR3 coding DNA: TGTGCCAGCAGCCGGGAGGGACAGGCGTACCAAGAGACCCAGTACTTC. Its translation: CASSREGQAYQETQYF.

The gene calls are TRBV7-2 and TRBJ1-2; TRBD1 agrees at 8 bases. The CDR3 is 15 residues long. CDR1 and CDR2 (germline): SGHTA, FQGNSA. J lost 4 bases, V lost 2 bases, and 6 bases had no gene match. CDR3 amino acids: CASSLTGQGLYGYTF. The CDR3, as DNA: TGTGCCAGCAGCTTAACAGGACAGGGACTCTATGGCTACACCTTC.

V and J are TRBV9 and TRBJ2-3; maybe TRBD1 (6 bases). CDR1 is SGDLS and CDR2 is YYNGEE in the germline V gene. This CDR3 is 13 amino acids long. V lost 1 base and J lost 5, with 8 bases in between. For the CDR3, the DNA is TGTGCCAGCAGCGTAACAGGGATAGATACGCAGTATTTT. Amino acids: CASSVTGIDTQYF.

The rearrangement uses TRBV7-9 and TRBJ1-1; 7 bases line up with TRBD1. Germline-derived CDR1 and CDR2 are SEHNR and FQNEAQ (reference sequence). The CDR3 is 14 residues long. J was trimmed by 3 bases and V by 5 bases; bases with no gene match: 6. The CDR3 is CASSPDRVYTEAFF. DNA of the CDR3: TGTGCCAGCAGCCCCGACAGGGTATACACTGAAGCTTTCTTT.

This rearrangement joins TRBV10-1 to TRBJ1-6; tentative D call: TRBD1 (5 bases). From germline, CDR1 is WNHNN and CDR2 SYGVQD (reference sequence). The CDR3 totals 12 residues. Trimming left V 3 bases short and J 8 bases short, with 5 bases between. The CDR3 nucleotides read TGCGCCAGCAGTGAAGGGGATTCACCCCTCCACTTT. Protein sequence: CASSEGDSPLHF.

The gene calls are TRBV5-4 and TRBJ1-2, with unresolved D. CDR1 is SGHNT, CDR2 YYREEE, per germline (reference sequence). The V gene lost 0 bases and the J gene lost 4 bases, with 7 bases spanning the gap. This CDR3 spans 13 amino acids. CDR3 coding DNA: TGTGCCAGCAGCTTGGACAAGACCTATGGCTACACCTTC. Protein product: CASSLDKTYGYTF.

The chain combines TRBV19 with TRBJ1-5; possibly TRBD1 for D (5 bases). Trimming removed 5 bases at V and 9 bases at J, with 17 bases between. CDR1 LNHDA and CDR2 SQIVND come from the germline V gene (reference sequence). The CDR3 contains 14 residues. CDR3 in DNA: TGTGCCAGTAGTTCCGGGACCGGATTTGGGCCCCAGCATTTT. Translated: CASSSGTGFGPQHF.

Concerning this clone itself: Different DNA sequences within this sample yield the same CDR3. CDR3 sequence reads: CASSEQGLSNQPQHF. The CDR3 DNA reads TGTGCCAGCAGTGAACAGGGTCTTAGCAATCAGCCCCAGCATTTT. The chain has TRBV6-1 and TRBJ1-5, with D maybe TRBD1 (5 bases). This CDR3 has 15 residues. The germline gives CDR1 MNHNS, CDR2 SASEGT. V was cut by 2 bases and J by 0 bases, with 8 bases left in between.

The J gene is TRBJ2-5, the V gene TRBV7-9, with 8 bases that match TRBD2. In germline, CDR1 is SEHNR, CDR2 FQNEAQ (reference sequence). V lost 5 bases, J lost 4 bases, and 3 bases stayed unmatched. This CDR3 is 13 amino acids long. The CDR3 DNA is TGTGCCAGCAGCCGACTAGCGCGAGAGACCCAGTACTTC. Protein product: CASSRLARETQYF.

The V gene is TRBV4-1, the J gene TRBJ2-1; TRBD2 agrees at 12 bases. J gave up 8 bases and V 4 bases, and 6 bases lay outside the gene matches. The CDR3 covers 15 residues. Germline loops: CDR1 MGHRA, CDR2 YSYEKL. The DNA of the CDR3 is TGCGCCAGCAGCCTTGGACTAGCGGGGATCTATGAGCAGTTCTTC. Translating gives CASSLGLAGIYEQFF.

The J gene is TRBJ2-3, the V gene TRBV27; 7 bases align to TRBD2. The CDR3 totals 13 residues. In germline, CDR1 is MNHEY, CDR2 SMNVEV (reference sequence). J gave up 13 bases and V 9 bases, and 16 bases lay outside the gene matches. Here the CDR3 reads CASGGSGSMVEYF. CDR3 bases: TGTGCCAGTGGGGGTAGCGGGTCTATGGTAGAGTATTTT.

The chain employs TRBV5-6 and TRBJ2-3; D unresolved. The CDR3 runs 12 residues. Germline-derived CDR1 and CDR2 are SGHDT and YYEEEE. Trimming removed 0 bases from V and 4 bases from J, with 3 bases in between. DNA for the CDR3: TGTGCCAGCAGCTTGGATGCAGATACGCAGTATTTT. Its protein is CASSLDADTQYF.

In this sample, this clone turned up many times. The chain uses TRBV5-1 and TRBJ1-1; 8 nucleotides align to TRBD1. Germline CDR1 SGHRS, CDR2 YFSETQ. Trimming took 4 bases from V and 1 from J; bases not matched to a gene: 6. CDR3 size: 15 residues. Written as DNA, the CDR3 is TGCGCCAGCAGCGATCAGGGGGCAGGGAACACTGAAGCTTTCTTT. It is translated as CASSDQGAGNTEAFF.

With respect to this clone: This specimen includes other DNA sequences encoding the same CDR3. The rearrangement uses TRBV10-3 and TRBJ2-3, with TRBD1 identical over 10 bases. Per the germline V gene, CDR1 is ENHRY and CDR2 is SYGVKD. The V segment lost 3 bases and the J segment 1 base; nucleotides outside the gene matches: 1. The length of the CDR3 is 15 residues. As DNA, the CDR3 is TGTGCCATCAGTGAAGGACAGGGGGGCACAGATACGCAGTATTTT. As protein: CAISEGQGGTDTQYF.

The chain has TRBV7-2 and TRBJ1-2; tentative D call: TRBD1 (5 bases). Germline values: CDR1 SGHTA, CDR2 FQGNSA. Trimming removed 3 bases from V and 4 bases from J, with 15 bases in between. This CDR3 comprises 15 residues. For the CDR3, the DNA is TGTGCCAGCAGCTTTGACCGGGACTCCGTCTATGGCTACACCTTC. Translating it yields CASSFDRDSVYGYTF. The variable domain in full, completed from reference TRBV7-2 and TRBJ1-2, reads GAGVSQSPSNKVTEKGKDVELRCDPISGHTALYWYRQSLGQGLEFLIYFQGNSAPDKSGLPSDRFSAERTGGSVSTLTIQRTQQEDSAVYLCASSFDRDSVYGYTFGSGTRLTVV.

This clone showed up just once. This chain connects TRBV4-1 to TRBJ1-2, with 8 nucleotides matching TRBD1. V was pared by 4 bases and J by 4 bases, with 8 bases of the junction left unmatched. CDR3 length: 15 residues. Germline V gene data show CDR1 as MGHRA and CDR2 as YSYEKL. The CDR3 here is CASSPTPGTGYGYTF. Here the CDR3 DNA reads TGCGCCAGCAGCCCTACTCCTGGGACAGGCTATGGCTACACCTTC.

In DNA, the CDR3 is TGCGCCAGCAGTGATGGGACAGGGGACTCTGGAAACACCATATATTTT. The encoded protein is CASSDGTGDSGNTIYF. The V call is TRBV10-2, the J call TRBJ1-3; 10 bases line up with TRBD1. Germline CDR1 and CDR2: WSHSY and SAAADI. CDR3 size: 16 residues. Losses at the gene ends were 3 bases for V and 0 bases for J; bases not matched to a gene: 2.